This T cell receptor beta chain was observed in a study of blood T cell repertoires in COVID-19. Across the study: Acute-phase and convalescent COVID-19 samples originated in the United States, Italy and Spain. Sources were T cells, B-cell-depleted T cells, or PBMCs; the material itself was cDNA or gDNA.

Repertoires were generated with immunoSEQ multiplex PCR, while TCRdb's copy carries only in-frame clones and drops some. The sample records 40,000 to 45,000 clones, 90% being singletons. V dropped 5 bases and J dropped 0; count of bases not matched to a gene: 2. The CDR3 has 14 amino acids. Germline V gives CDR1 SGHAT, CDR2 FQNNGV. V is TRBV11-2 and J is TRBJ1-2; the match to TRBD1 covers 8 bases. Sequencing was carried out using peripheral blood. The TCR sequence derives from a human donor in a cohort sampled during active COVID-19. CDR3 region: CASSQDRANYGYTF. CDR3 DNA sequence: TGTGCCAGCAGCCAGGACAGGGCTAACTATGGCTACACCTTC.